This is a list of T cell receptor beta chains from one sample in a study of blood T cell repertoires in COVID-19. Produced via immunoSEQ multiplex PCR; TCRdb's table is partial and in-frame only. The table includes fewer than 400,000 clones, 85% detected once. The sample was peripheral blood. These receptors were obtained from a woman aged 18 to 35 with acute or convalescent COVID-19. CDR3s include the opening cysteine and the closing phenylalanine or tryptophan. Fields, in order: clone size, D gene, CDR3 length, J gene, V gene, CDR3 protein, CDR3 DNA. The D gene is left open where the match is weak. The size of a clone is reported for some rows only, either as once, few or many, or as a class for expanded clones.

clone size: NA; D gene: NA; CDR3 length: 17; J gene: TRBJ1-5; V gene: TRBV5-1; CDR3 protein: CASSLVSGGEINQPQHF; CDR3 DNA: TGCGCCAGCAGCTTGGTGTCCGGGGGGGAGATCAATCAGCCCCAGCATTTT
clone size: NA; D gene: TRBD1; CDR3 length: 16; J gene: TRBJ1-5; V gene: TRBV3-1/TRBV3-2; CDR3 protein: CASSQGPDRGYQPQHF; CDR3 DNA: TGTGCCAGCAGCCAAGGCCCGGACAGGGGGTATCAGCCCCAGCATTTT
clone size: NA; D gene: NA; CDR3 length: 18; J gene: TRBJ1-5; V gene: TRBV18; CDR3 protein: CASSPKPPGHTTVQPQHF; CDR3 DNA: TGTGCCAGCTCACCTAAACCTCCGGGACATACGACCGTTCAGCCCCAGCATTTT
clone size: NA; D gene: NA; CDR3 length: 13; J gene: TRBJ1-1; V gene: TRBV27; CDR3 protein: CASSRGFVTEAFF; CDR3 DNA: TGTGCCAGCAGTCGGGGATTTGTCACTGAAGCTTTCTTT
clone size: NA; D gene: TRBD2; CDR3 length: 16; J gene: TRBJ2-2; V gene: TRBV3-1/TRBV3-2; CDR3 protein: CASSQELAGVTGELFF; CDR3 DNA: TGTGCCAGCAGCCAAGAACTAGCGGGAGTGACCGGGGAGCTGTTTTTT
clone size: NA; D gene: NA; CDR3 length: 15; J gene: TRBJ2-1; V gene: TRBV5-1; CDR3 protein: CASSLVEGTYNEQFF; CDR3 DNA: TGCGCCAGCAGCTTGGTGGAGGGGACCTACAATGAGCAGTTCTTC
clone size: NA; D gene: NA; CDR3 length: 16; J gene: TRBJ2-1; V gene: TRBV29-1; CDR3 protein: CSVEDGGGESYNEQFF; CDR3 DNA: TGCAGCGTTGAAGACGGAGGCGGAGAGAGCTACAATGAGCAGTTCTTC
clone size: NA; D gene: NA; CDR3 length: 15; J gene: TRBJ2-2; V gene: TRBV27; CDR3 protein: CASSPRGQNTGELFF; CDR3 DNA: TGTGCCAGCAGTCCCCGGGGACAAAACACCGGGGAGCTGTTTTTT
clone size: NA; D gene: TRBD2; CDR3 length: 14; J gene: TRBJ2-3; V gene: TRBV6-4; CDR3 protein: CASSAGLGADTQYF; CDR3 DNA: TGTGCCAGCAGTGCGGGACTAGGGGCAGATACGCAGTATTTT
clone size: NA; D gene: TRBD1; CDR3 length: 19; J gene: TRBJ1-1; V gene: TRBV5-5; CDR3 protein: CASSLKILYGTGNHTEAFF; CDR3 DNA: TGTGCCAGCAGCTTGAAAATTCTCTACGGGACAGGGAACCACACTGAAGCTTTCTTT
clone size: NA; D gene: NA; CDR3 length: 14; J gene: TRBJ2-3; V gene: TRBV20-1; CDR3 protein: CSASLGAGTDTQYF; CDR3 DNA: TGCAGTGCTAGTCTGGGGGCGGGCACAGATACGCAGTATTTT
clone size: NA; D gene: TRBD1; CDR3 length: 13; J gene: TRBJ1-1; V gene: TRBV6-5; CDR3 protein: CASRGTGGVEAFF; CDR3 DNA: TGTGCCAGCAGGGGGACAGGGGGCGTTGAAGCTTTCTTT
clone size: NA; D gene: TRBD1; CDR3 length: 16; J gene: TRBJ1-2; V gene: TRBV11-1; CDR3 protein: CASSWGQGLSNYGYTF; CDR3 DNA: TGTGCCAGCAGCTGGGGACAGGGATTGTCTAACTATGGCTACACCTTC
clone size: NA; D gene: NA; CDR3 length: 15; J gene: TRBJ2-3; V gene: TRBV19; CDR3 protein: CASSIEGATGDTQYF; CDR3 DNA: TGTGCCAGTAGTATAGAGGGAGCGACCGGAGATACGCAGTATTTT
clone size: few; D gene: TRBD1; CDR3 length: 16; J gene: TRBJ2-3; V gene: TRBV5-1; CDR3 protein: CASSDSRGFTTDTQYF; CDR3 DNA: TGCGCCAGCAGCGACTCCAGGGGGTTTACCACAGATACGCAGTATTTT
clone size: few; D gene: NA; CDR3 length: 12; J gene: TRBJ1-5; V gene: TRBV2; CDR3 protein: CASSPTEGPQHF; CDR3 DNA: TGTGCCAGCAGTCCGACCGAGGGGCCCCAGCATTTT
clone size: once; D gene: NA; CDR3 length: 15; J gene: TRBJ1-5; V gene: TRBV6-2/TRBV6-3; CDR3 protein: CASSYSARQNQPQHF; CDR3 DNA: TGTGCCAGCAGTTACTCGGCCAGACAAAATCAGCCCCAGCATTTT